This T cell receptor beta chain was recorded in a study of T cell repertoires in cytomegalovirus infection. Study information: It can be stated that public TCR beta signatures indicated CMV infection as well as a matching HLA type. Study results and caveats: Carriers of CMV and the relevant HLA type were discriminated by public TCR beta frequency.

This clonotype was counted at least ten times. The antigen remains undetermined. Via MiXCR, TCRdb re-called the reads, giving one row per CDR3 protein. The repertoire consists of hundreds of thousands of distinct CDR3 sequences, with under 40% occurring once and the leading ten covering around 3%. CDR3 length: 16 residues. Germline loops: CDR1 SEHNR, CDR2 FQNEAQ (reference sequence). V was clipped by 1 base and J by 1 base, with 13 bases between them. The specimen sequenced was PBMCs. The chain carries TRBV7-9 and TRBJ1-1; D perhaps matches TRBD1 (6 bases). This sequence was found in a human donor in good health (CMV status not recorded). Some clones in this sample may be carry-over from other donors' samples. CDR3 region: CASSLVGGDTNTEAFF. DNA of the CDR3: TGTGCCAGCAGCTTAGTTGGTGGGGACACGAACACTGAAGCTTTCTTT.